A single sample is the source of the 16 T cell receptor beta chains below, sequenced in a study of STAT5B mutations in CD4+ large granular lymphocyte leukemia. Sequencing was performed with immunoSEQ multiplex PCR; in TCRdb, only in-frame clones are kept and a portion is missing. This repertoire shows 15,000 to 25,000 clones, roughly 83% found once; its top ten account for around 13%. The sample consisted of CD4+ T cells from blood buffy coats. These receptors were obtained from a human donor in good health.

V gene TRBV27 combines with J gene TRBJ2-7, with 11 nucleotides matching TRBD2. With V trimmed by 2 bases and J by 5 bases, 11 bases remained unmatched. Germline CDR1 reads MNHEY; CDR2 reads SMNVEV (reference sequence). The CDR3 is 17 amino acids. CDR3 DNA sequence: TGTGCCAGCAGTTTAAGGCTAGCGGGAGGACAGAGTAACGAGCAGTACTTC. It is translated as CASSLRLAGGQSNEQYF.

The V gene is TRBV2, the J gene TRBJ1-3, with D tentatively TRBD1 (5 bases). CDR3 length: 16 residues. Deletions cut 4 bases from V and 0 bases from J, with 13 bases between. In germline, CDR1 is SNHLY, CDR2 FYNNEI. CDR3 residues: CASSAGRVISGNTIYF. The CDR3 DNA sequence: TGTGCCAGCAGTGCCGGCAGGGTCATCTCTGGAAACACCATATATTTT.

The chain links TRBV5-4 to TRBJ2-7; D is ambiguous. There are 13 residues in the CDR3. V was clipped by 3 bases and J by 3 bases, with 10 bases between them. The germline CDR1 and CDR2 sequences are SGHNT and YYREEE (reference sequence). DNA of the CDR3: TGTGCCAGCAGCTCGGCCAACAACTACGAGCAGTACTTC. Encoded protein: CASSSANNYEQYF.

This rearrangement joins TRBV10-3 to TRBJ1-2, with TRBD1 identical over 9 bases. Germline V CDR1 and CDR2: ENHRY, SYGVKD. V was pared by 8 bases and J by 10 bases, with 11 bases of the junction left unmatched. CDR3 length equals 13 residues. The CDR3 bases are TGTGCCATCGAGCGAGGGGACAGGGAGACCTACACCTTC. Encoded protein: CAIERGDRETYTF.

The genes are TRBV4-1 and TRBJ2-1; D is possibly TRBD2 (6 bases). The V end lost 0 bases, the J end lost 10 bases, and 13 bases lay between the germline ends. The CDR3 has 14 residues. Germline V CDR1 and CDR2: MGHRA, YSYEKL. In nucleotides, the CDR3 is TGCGCCAGCAGCCAAGATGACCTCCGGGGGGAGCAGTTCTTC. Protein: CASSQDDLRGEQFF.

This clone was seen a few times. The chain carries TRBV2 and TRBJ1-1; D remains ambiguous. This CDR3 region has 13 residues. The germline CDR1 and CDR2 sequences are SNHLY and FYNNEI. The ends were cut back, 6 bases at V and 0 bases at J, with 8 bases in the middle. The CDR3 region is CASSASMNTEAFF. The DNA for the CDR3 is TGTGCCAGCAGCGCAAGCATGAACACTGAAGCTTTCTTT. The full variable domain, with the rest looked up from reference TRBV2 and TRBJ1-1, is EPEVTQTPSHQVTQMGQEVILRCVPISNHLYFYWYRQILGQKVEFLVSFYNNEISEKSEIFDDQFSVERPDGSNFTLKIRSTKLEDSAMYFCASSASMNTEAFFGQGTRLTVV.

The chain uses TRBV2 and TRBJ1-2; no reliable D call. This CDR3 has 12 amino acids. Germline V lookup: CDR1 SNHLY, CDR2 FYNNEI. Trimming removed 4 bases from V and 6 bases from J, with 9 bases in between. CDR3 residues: CASSVSTNGYTF. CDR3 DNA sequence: TGTGCCAGCAGTGTTTCGACAAATGGCTACACCTTC. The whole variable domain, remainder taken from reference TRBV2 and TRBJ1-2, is EPEVTQTPSHQVTQMGQEVILRCVPISNHLYFYWYRQILGQKVEFLVSFYNNEISEKSEIFDDQFSVERPDGSNFTLKIRSTKLEDSAMYFCASSVSTNGYTFGSGTRLTVV.

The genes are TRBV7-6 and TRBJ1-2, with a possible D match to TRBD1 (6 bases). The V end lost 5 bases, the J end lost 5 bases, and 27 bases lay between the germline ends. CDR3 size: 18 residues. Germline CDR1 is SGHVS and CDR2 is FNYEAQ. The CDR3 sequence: CASSARAGSGTYGYGYTF. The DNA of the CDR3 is TGTGCCAGCAGCGCGAGGGCGGGGTCCGGGACATACGGGTATGGCTACACCTTC.

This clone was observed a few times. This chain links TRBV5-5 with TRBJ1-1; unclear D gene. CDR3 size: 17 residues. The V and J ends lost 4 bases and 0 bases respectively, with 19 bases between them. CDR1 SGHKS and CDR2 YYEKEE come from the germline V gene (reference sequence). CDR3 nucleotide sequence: TGTGCCAGCAGCCCTTACCTGGCCAGAAGTATGAACACTGAAGCTTTCTTT. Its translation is CASSPYLARSMNTEAFF.

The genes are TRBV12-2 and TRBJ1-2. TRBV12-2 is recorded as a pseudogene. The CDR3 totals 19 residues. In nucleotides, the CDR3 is TGTGCAAGTCGCCCGCAGTCATATAACTTCCCGACCCGGAGTTCTGGCTACACCTTC. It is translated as CASRPQSYNFPTRSSGYTF.

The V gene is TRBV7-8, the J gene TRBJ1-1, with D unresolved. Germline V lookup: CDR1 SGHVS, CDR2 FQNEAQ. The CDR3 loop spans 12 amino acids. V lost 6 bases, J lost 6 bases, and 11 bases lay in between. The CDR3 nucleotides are TGTGCCAGCAGTAATACGGACTCTGAAGCTTTCTTT. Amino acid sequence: CASSNTDSEAFF. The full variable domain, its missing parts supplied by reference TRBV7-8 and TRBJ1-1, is GAGVSQSPRYKVAKRGQDVALRCDPISGHVSLFWYQQALGQGPEFLTYFQNEAQLDKSGLPSDRFFAERPEGSVSTLKIQRTQQEDSAVYLCASSNTDSEAFFGQGTRLTVV.

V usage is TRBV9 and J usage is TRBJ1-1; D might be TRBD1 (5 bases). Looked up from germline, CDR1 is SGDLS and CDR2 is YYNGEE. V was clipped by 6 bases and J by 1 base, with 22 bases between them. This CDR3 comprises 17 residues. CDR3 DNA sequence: TGTGCCAGCACCGTTCAGGGTAGTGGTACCCCGAACACTGAAGCTTTCTTT. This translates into CASTVQGSGTPNTEAFF. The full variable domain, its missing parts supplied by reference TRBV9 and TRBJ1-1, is DSGVTQTPKHLITATGQRVTLRCSPRSGDLSVYWYQQSLDQGLQFLIQYYNGEERAKGNILERFSAQQFPDLHSELNLSSLELGDSALYFCASTVQGSGTPNTEAFFGQGTRLTVV.

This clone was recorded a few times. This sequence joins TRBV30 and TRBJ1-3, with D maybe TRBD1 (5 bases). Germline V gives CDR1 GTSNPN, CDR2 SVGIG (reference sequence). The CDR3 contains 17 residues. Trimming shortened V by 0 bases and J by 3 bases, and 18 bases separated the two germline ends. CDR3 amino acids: CAWSVSSAGSHGNTIYF. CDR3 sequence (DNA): TGTGCCTGGAGTGTATCTAGTGCAGGGTCCCATGGAAACACCATATATTTT.

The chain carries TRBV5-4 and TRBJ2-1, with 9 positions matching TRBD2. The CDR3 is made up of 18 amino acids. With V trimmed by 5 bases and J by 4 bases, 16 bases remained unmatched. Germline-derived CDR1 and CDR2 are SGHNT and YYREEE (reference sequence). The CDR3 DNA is TGTGCCAGCAGTTCACTCAAGGGCGGCGGGAGGGCTTACAATGAGCAGTTCTTC. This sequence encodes CASSSLKGGGRAYNEQFF.

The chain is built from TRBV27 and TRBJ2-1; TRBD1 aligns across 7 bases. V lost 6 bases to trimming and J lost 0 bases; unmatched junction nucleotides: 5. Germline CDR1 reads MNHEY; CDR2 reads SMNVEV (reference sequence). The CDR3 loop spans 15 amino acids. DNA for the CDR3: TGTGCCAGCAGACTCCGGGACAGCTCCTACAATGAGCAGTTCTTC. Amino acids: CASRLRDSSYNEQFF.

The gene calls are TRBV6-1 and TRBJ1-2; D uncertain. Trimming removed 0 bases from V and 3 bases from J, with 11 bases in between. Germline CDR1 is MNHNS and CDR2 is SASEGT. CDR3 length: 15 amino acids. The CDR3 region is CASSEAYGNYYGYTF. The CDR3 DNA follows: TGTGCCAGCAGTGAAGCCTATGGGAACTACTATGGCTACACCTTC.